This TCR beta chain was identified during a study of low-dose radiotherapy and immunotherapy resistance in tumors. Across the whole study: Each fraction for Cohort 1 was 0.5 Gy, given every 2 weeks, and the total came to 6.5 Gy. Patients received cyclophosphamide 200 mg/m2 intravenously every two weeks, the day before radiation-immunotherapy.

With TRAV- and TRBV-specific primers, first-strand cDNA was made, covering the alpha and beta chains. It was with a constant-region primer and a V-primer adapter that TCRs were amplified over 20 PCR cycles. TCRdb recomputed calls from the reads with MiXCR, one row per CDR3 protein. The sample yields roughly 90,000 distinct CDR3 sequences, 20% to 25% seen once. The time point: after trial treatment. Treatment described: LDRT plus nivolumab, ipilimumab, low-dose cyclophosphamide and aspirin (RACIN trial). The donors' regimen was nivolumab, ipilimumab, aspirin, low-dose cyclophosphamide and low-dose radiotherapy. This CDR3 is built from 14 residues. CDR1 is SNHLY and CDR2 is FYNNEI in the germline V gene. This clonotype was counted many times. The junction departs from the called germline gene at one end, perhaps through a read error.

The sample in question was PBMCs, obtained after low-dose radiotherapy plus immunotherapy. The receptor was isolated from a female donor with ovarian cancer. The chain couples TRBV2 to TRBJ1-5; the D is unclear. The CDR3 loop reads CASSGIASDQPQHF. As DNA, the CDR3 is TGTGCCAGCAGTGGGATAGCTAGCGATCAGCCCCAGCATTTT.